One and the same sample provided the 5 T cell receptor beta chains below, sequenced in a study of T-cell memory formation after mild COVID-19. From the 5' RACE reads, TCRdb called clonotypes with MiXCR, one entry per CDR3 protein. Seen here are approximately 98,000 distinct CDR3 sequences, 15% to 20% observed once, and the top ten hold around 5.1%. Specimen: PBMCs or a T cell subset sorted from them (not recorded which). The source is a man younger than 30 who had mild COVID-19 (a few samples of this study predate the infection). Cell type and time point are not known.

The chain recombines TRBV7-2 with TRBJ2-4; 7 nucleotides match TRBD1. The V gene end was trimmed by 5 bases and the J gene end by 6 bases; junction bases not matched to a gene: 4. Per germline, CDR1 SGHTA and CDR2 FQGNSA. The CDR3 consists of 13 residues. DNA of the CDR3: TGTGCCAGCAGCCCAAGGACAGGAAACATTCAGTACTTC. This gives the protein CASSPRTGNIQYF.

Only one count was recorded for this clonotype. V gene TRBV7-2 combines with J gene TRBJ2-5; D is uncertain. This CDR3 comprises 12 residues. The V and J ends lost 5 bases and 4 bases respectively, with 8 bases between them. From germline, CDR1 is SGHTA and CDR2 FQGNSA. CDR3 bases: TGTGCCAGCAGCACATATCGAGAGACCCAGTACTTC. It codes for CASSTYRETQYF.

This clonotype came up many times. In DNA, the CDR3 is TGCGCCAGCAGCCACCAGGCGGGACTAGCGGCGCCCAGGGGTGGAAATACGCAGTATTTT. Amino acids: CASSHQAGLAAPRGGNTQYF. The chain recombines TRBV4-1 with TRBJ2-3, with 11 bases that match TRBD2. The germline CDR1 and CDR2 sequences are MGHRA and YSYEKL. This CDR3 region has 20 residues. J gave up 7 bases and V 3 bases, and 21 bases lay outside the gene matches.

The rearrangement links TRBV5-6 to TRBJ2-5; D might be TRBD1 or TRBD2, each matching 6 bases. Looked up from germline, CDR1 is SGHDT and CDR2 is YYEEEE. The CDR3 consists of 14 residues. V was pared by 4 bases and J by 5 bases, with 15 bases between. The chain's CDR3 is CASSPPGAWETQYF. The CDR3 DNA reads TGTGCCAGCAGCCCCCCGGGGGCGTGGGAGACCCAGTACTTC.

This clonotype was recorded a few times. This chain links TRBV14 with TRBJ1-6, with D possibly TRBD1 on 5 matching bases. This CDR3 spans 16 amino acids. Germline V CDR1 and CDR2: SGHDN, FVKESK. Between the trimmed V and J ends, which lost 2 bases and 6 bases, there was a span of 14 bases. CDR3 sequence reads: CASSQRWGRANSPLHF. CDR3 DNA: TGTGCCAGCAGCCAACGTTGGGGCAGGGCTAATTCACCCCTCCACTTT.